This T cell receptor (beta chain) was retrieved from a study of blood T cell repertoires in COVID-19. Across the whole study: From the United States, Italy and Spain came samples of acute and convalescent COVID-19.

Germline CDR1 is MDHEN and CDR2 is SYDVKM. V was cut by 2 bases and J by 7 bases, with 14 bases left in between. The CDR3 spans 14 residues. Original processing notes: The assay estimated nucleated cells by amplifying reference gene primers. Only in-frame clones appear in the TCRdb table, and some are missing; sequencing was by immunoSEQ multiplex PCR. That table is the source of V, J and clone size, and D and trimming were worked out from the DNA. The table has approximately 210,000 clones, 65% to 85% seen once. This clone was observed once. V usage is TRBV28 and J usage is TRBJ1-1, with a possible D match to TRBD1 (6 bases). The specimen was peripheral blood. The origin of this receptor is a man aged 50 to 59 with active or convalescent COVID-19. The CDR3 protein is CASSLTTGGGEAFF. In DNA form, the CDR3 reads TGTGCCAGCAGTTTAACAACGGGAGGGGGTGAAGCTTTCTTT.